The rows below give T cell receptor beta chains drawn from one sample of a study of T cell repertoires in cytomegalovirus infection. A single record per CDR3 protein comes from TCRdb applying MiXCR to the reads. Of roughly 200,000 distinct CDR3 sequences in the sample, approximately 18% were seen once. Sample: CD8+ T cells from PBMCs. These receptors were obtained from a human donor in good health (CMV status not recorded). Some clones in this sample may be carry-over from other donors' samples. Both conserved end residues are part of each CDR3. The listing skips clone size in some rows; elsewhere it reads once, few, many or a size class.

NA TRBJ2-5 TRBV12-3/TRBV12-4 CASSPGQREETQYF
NA TRBJ1-1 TRBV7-9 CASSPAGTEAFF
NA TRBJ1-5 TRBV5-6 CASSQTGGVNQPQHF
NA TRBJ2-3 TRBV7-3 CASSSNGDTQYF
few TRBJ2-7 TRBV29-1 CSVERTGSYEQYF
few TRBJ2-6 TRBV12-3/TRBV12-4 CASRQSGGVGANVLTF
NA TRBJ1-2 TRBV4-1 CASSQGDEDLRGYTF
NA TRBJ2-7 TRBV7-9 CASSIPQEGGTYEQYF
few TRBJ1-2 TRBV7-9 CASSSPGQDFYGYTF
NA TRBJ2-3 TRBV9 CASSQEGTTTDTQYF
few TRBJ1-1 TRBV7-9 CASSPRGGYEAFF
NA TRBJ2-2 TRBV7-2 CASSLAPGRESTGELFF
NA TRBJ1-2 TRBV28 CASCGGGIYGYTF